This T cell receptor beta chain was recorded in a study of neoadjuvant anti-PD-1 for oral cavity cancer. Study-wide results and limits: Each response group had just three patients in TCR analyses.

On this clone itself: Its antigen remains unidentified.

The assay was immunoSEQ multiplex PCR, and TCRdb's table has in-frame clones only and misses some. The sample has about 24,000 clones; 26% are singletons. This CDR3 contains 15 residues. CDR1 LGHNA and CDR2 YNFKEQ come from the germline V gene. V lost 3 bases and J lost 8; bases outside the gene matches: 11. Time point in this sample: after neoadjuvant nivolumab, at surgical resection. This chain connects TRBV4-2 to TRBJ1-2; 8 bases line up with TRBD1. The TCR sequence derives from a person aged 40 to 85 with oral cavity squamous cell carcinoma. The specimen comprised tumor tissue, sampled after nivolumab (anti-PD-1) treatment. The CDR3 here is CASSHLGQGTLGYTF. CDR3 nucleotides: TGTGCCAGCAGCCACCTTGGACAGGGCACTCTCGGCTACACCTTC.